The 25 T cell receptor beta chains reported below all come from one sample, sequenced in a study of naive and memory T cell subsets. Findings and caveats of the study: Naive repertoires, especially CD8, held a few larger clonotypes, possibly memory cells re-expressing CD45RA.

Both TRBC1 and TRBC2 were covered by a beta constant-region primer of two equimolar oligonucleotides. Ligated cDNA was amplified by four rounds of PCR with nested alpha and beta constant-region primers and SP2. TCRdb ran MiXCR on the UMI-ligation and nested PCR reads and lists one entry per CDR3 protein. The repertoire holds 95,000 to 110,000 distinct CDR3 sequences, with about 15% as singletons. What these receptors recognize is not known. Specimen: naive CD8+ T cells from blood. The source of these receptors is a human donor in good health.

This clonotype was seen a few times. The rearrangement joins TRBV5-1 to TRBJ2-7, with TRBD2 identical over 8 bases. Germline loops: CDR1 SGHRS, CDR2 YFSETQ. The CDR3 spans 15 residues. With 2 bases clipped from V and 0 bases from J, the junction kept 4 bases outside the gene matches. The CDR3 protein is CASSFRGGSSYEQYF. In DNA form, the CDR3 reads TGCGCCAGCAGCTTCCGGGGGGGCAGCTCCTACGAGCAGTACTTC.

This clonotype was counted a few times. The chain is built from TRBV24-1 and TRBJ2-7; no definite D call. The CDR3 contains 12 residues. The V and J ends lost 5 bases and 4 bases respectively, with 8 bases between them. Germline CDR1 reads KGHDR; CDR2 reads SFDVKD. The CDR3 DNA reads as TGTGCCACCAGTGGGGGAAGTTACGAGCAGTACTTC. Translated, it gives CATSGGSYEQYF.

Ten or more counts support this clonotype. The gene calls are TRBV5-1 and TRBJ2-1; 8 bases are a match to TRBD2. V was clipped by 4 bases and J by 4 bases; unmatched bases: 7. The CDR3 contains 15 residues. The germline CDR1 and CDR2 sequences are SGHRS and YFSETQ. The CDR3 region has the DNA TGCGCCAGCAGCCCCAGCGGGGGCCTTTACAATGAGCAGTTCTTC. This sequence encodes CASSPSGGLYNEQFF.

The chain joins TRBV7-9 to TRBJ2-6; the match to TRBD1 covers 7 bases. The trim removed 2 bases at V and 2 bases at J, leaving 9 bases unmatched. The CDR3 spans 18 residues. CDR1 and CDR2 from the germline V gene are SEHNR and FQNEAQ (reference sequence). The CDR3 loop is CASSLNEQGFAGANVLTF. CDR3 DNA sequence: TGTGCCAGCAGCTTAAATGAACAGGGGTTTGCTGGGGCCAACGTCCTGACTTTC.

The gene calls are TRBV6-1 and TRBJ2-7; 7 bases line up with TRBD1. The CDR3 has 13 residues. V was pared by 6 bases and J by 5 bases, with 7 bases of the junction left unmatched. CDR1 is MNHNS, CDR2 SASEGT, per germline. CDR3 sequence reads: CASRGRTGNEQYF. In DNA form, the CDR3 reads TGTGCCAGCAGGGGCCGGACAGGTAACGAGCAGTACTTC.

This clonotype was observed a handful of times. This chain joins TRBV5-6 and TRBJ2-1; 8 bases align to TRBD2. With V trimmed by 6 bases and J by 8 bases, 4 bases remained unmatched. The germline V gene has CDR1 SGHDT and CDR2 YYEEEE. The CDR3 contains 12 residues. The CDR3 sequence: CASTKTSDEQFF. CDR3 DNA sequence: TGTGCCAGCACCAAGACTAGCGATGAGCAGTTCTTC.

This clonotype was seen more than once but under ten times. The CDR3 DNA reads as TGTGCCAGTAAGGAGGCTTGGGGGAGAACCAAAAACATTCAGTACTTC. This translates into CASKEAWGRTKNIQYF. The V gene is TRBV19, the J gene TRBJ2-4; D tentatively reads TRBD1 or TRBD2 (5 bases each). Germline V gives CDR1 LNHDA, CDR2 SQIVND (reference sequence). The V end lost 7 bases, the J end lost 2 bases, and 18 bases lay between the germline ends. The CDR3 has 16 residues.

This sequence joins TRBV29-1 and TRBJ1-1, with no clear D. This CDR3 spans 11 amino acids. Per germline, CDR1 SQVTM and CDR2 ANQGSEA. The V gene lost 6 bases and the J gene lost 7 bases, with 12 bases spanning the gap. Here the CDR3 DNA reads TGCAGCGTCGCCAGTAGCGGTGAAGCTTTCTTT. Its protein product is CSVASSGEAFF.

This clonotype was detected a few times. The rearrangement uses TRBV12-3 or TRBV12-4 and TRBJ2-3; D is undetermined. The CDR3 has 14 residues. Trimming stripped 3 bases from V and 3 bases from J, with 10 bases between. The CDR3 sequence: CASSLSAGTDTQYF. Here the CDR3 DNA reads TGTGCCAGCAGTTTGAGTGCCGGAACAGATACGCAGTATTTT.

This clonotype was counted between two and nine times. The V and J genes are TRBV4-3 and TRBJ1-2, with D perhaps TRBD1 (5 bases). The ends were cut back, 0 bases at V and 8 bases at J, with 10 bases in the middle. The CDR3 length is 13 residues. The germline V gene encodes CDR1 LGHNA and CDR2 YSLEER. The CDR3 region is CASSQDGARGYTF. CDR3 sequence (DNA): TGCGCCAGCAGCCAAGATGGGGCAAGGGGCTACACCTTC.

The rearrangement links TRBV4-2 to TRBJ2-1; D unresolved. This CDR3 spans 14 amino acids. Trimming cost V 0 bases and J 12 bases, with 15 bases left between them. CDR1 is LGHNA, CDR2 YNFKEQ, per germline. CDR3 residues: CASSQEDSSRPQFF. The CDR3 bases are TGTGCCAGCAGCCAAGAAGACTCAAGTCGTCCGCAGTTCTTC.

This clonotype was counted at least ten times. The DNA of the CDR3 is TGTGCCAGCAGTTACTCGACTTCTAGCGGGGCCCACGAGCAGTACTTC. Protein: CASSYSTSSGAHEQYF. The chain recombines TRBV6-5 with TRBJ2-7; TRBD2 aligns across 9 bases. Germline V CDR1 and CDR2: MNHEY, SVGAGI. The CDR3 loop spans 16 amino acids. V lost 0 bases to trimming and J lost 5 bases; unmatched junction nucleotides: 8.

The rearrangement uses TRBV5-5 and TRBJ2-1; D call uncertain. The V and J ends lost 4 bases and 4 bases respectively, with 9 bases between them. Germline assignment: CDR1 SGHKS and CDR2 YYEKEE (reference sequence). The CDR3 runs to 13 residues. In nucleotides, the CDR3 is TGTGCCAGCAGCAAATCTACGTACAATGAGCAGTTCTTC. Its translation: CASSKSTYNEQFF.

The table lists this clonotype with a few counts. The CDR3 sequence: CASSSENHEQYF. CDR3 DNA sequence: TGTGCCAGCAGCTCCGAAAACCACGAGCAGTACTTC. V gene TRBV7-9 combines with J gene TRBJ2-7, with no clear D. V was clipped by 4 bases and J by 5 bases, with 9 bases between them. Germline V gives CDR1 SEHNR, CDR2 FQNEAQ (reference sequence). The CDR3 is 12 amino acids.

This clonotype has at least ten counts. The chain recombines TRBV18 with TRBJ1-1; 7 bases map to TRBD1. Germline CDR1 KGHSH, CDR2 LQKENI. J gave up 8 bases and V 5 bases, and 5 bases lay outside the gene matches. This CDR3 has 12 residues. CDR3 sequence reads: CASSGDRQEAFF. The CDR3 DNA is TGTGCCAGCTCAGGGGACAGACAAGAAGCTTTCTTT.

In this sample, this clonotype turned up many times. The CDR3 here is CASSPGSGGAYEQYF. In nucleotides, the CDR3 is TGTGCCAGCTCACCGGGTAGCGGGGGGGCCTACGAGCAGTACTTC. The chain employs TRBV18 and TRBJ2-7; 11 bases match TRBD2. V lost 3 bases to trimming and J lost 2 bases; unmatched junction nucleotides: 3. CDR1 is KGHSH and CDR2 is LQKENI in the germline V gene. The CDR3 runs 15 residues.

This chain joins TRBV4-1 and TRBJ1-1; D gene unclear. V dropped 0 bases and J dropped 5 bases, with 13 bases sitting between them. This CDR3 region has 15 residues. Germline V CDR1 and CDR2: MGHRA, YSYEKL. In DNA form, the CDR3 reads TGCGCCAGCAGCCAAGAAGGCGGTAGGGTAACTGAAGCTTTCTTT. Its translation: CASSQEGGRVTEAFF.

This rearrangement joins TRBV29-1 to TRBJ1-1, with 9 bases matching TRBD1. The ends lost 0 bases at V and 4 bases at J; junction bases unmatched: 0. This CDR3 contains 13 residues. Germline assignment: CDR1 SQVTM and CDR2 ANQGSEA. CDR3: CSVEETGGTEAFF. The CDR3 DNA is TGCAGCGTTGAAGAGACAGGGGGCACTGAAGCTTTCTTT.

The table lists this clonotype with many counts. The chain recombines TRBV28 with TRBJ2-3; maybe TRBD2 (7 bases). This CDR3 is 15 amino acids long. Germline-derived CDR1 and CDR2 are MDHEN and SYDVKM. Trimming removed 8 bases from V and 2 bases from J, with 17 bases in between. CDR3 sequence (DNA): TGTGCCAGCGGGGGGGCCTTTCGGTCCACAGATACGCAGTATTTT. This translates into CASGGAFRSTDTQYF.

This clonotype was seen many times. V gene TRBV7-6 combines with J gene TRBJ2-5, with 11 bases identical to TRBD2. With V trimmed by 7 bases and J by 2 bases, 3 bases remained unmatched. Germline assignment: CDR1 SGHVS and CDR2 FNYEAQ. The CDR3 covers 14 residues. CDR3 in amino acids: CASTGTSGQETQYF. CDR3 in DNA: TGTGCCAGCACAGGGACTAGCGGACAAGAGACCCAGTACTTC.

This clonotype was found a few times. CDR3 loop: CASSLLRLAGVTPARDTQYF. CDR3 nucleotides: TGTGCCAGCAGTTTGTTGCGACTAGCGGGGGTTACTCCCGCGAGAGATACGCAGTATTTT. J is TRBJ2-3 and V is TRBV6-1, with 12 bases lining up with TRBD2. V lost 5 bases, J lost 5 bases, and 20 bases stayed unmatched. The CDR3 is 20 amino acids. In germline, CDR1 is MNHNS, CDR2 SASEGT.

The CDR3 loop is CAWSEGSPGYNEQFF. The CDR3 nucleotides are TGTGCCTGGAGTGAGGGGAGTCCTGGTTACAATGAGCAGTTCTTC. The V call is TRBV30, the J call TRBJ2-1; D is possibly TRBD1 or TRBD2 (5 bases each). The germline V and J ends were trimmed by 1 base and 4 bases, with 14 bases remaining between them. This CDR3 spans 15 amino acids. CDR1 is GTSNPN and CDR2 is SVGIG in the germline V gene (reference sequence).

The V gene is TRBV11-3, the J gene TRBJ2-7, with 9 positions matching TRBD2. After removal of 5 bases from V and 5 bases from J, the junction contained 7 bases not matched to a gene. Germline CDR1 and CDR2: SGHNT and YENEEA. The CDR3 is 14 amino acids. The CDR3 is CASSPSGAPHEQYF. The DNA for the CDR3 is TGTGCCAGCAGCCCTAGCGGGGCGCCCCACGAGCAGTACTTC. Full variable domain (remainder filled in from reference TRBV11-3 and TRBJ2-7): EAGVVQSPRYKIIEKKQPVAFWCNPISGHNTLYWYLQNLGQGPELLIRYENEEAVDDSQLPKDRFSAERLKGVDSTLKIQPAELGDSAVYLCASSPSGAPHEQYFGPGTRLTVT.

The rearrangement links TRBV27 to TRBJ2-1; 9 nucleotides align to TRBD2. The CDR3 has 15 amino acids. The germline CDR1 and CDR2 sequences are MNHEY and SMNVEV (reference sequence). Trimming removed 10 bases from V and 8 bases from J; junction bases left unmatched: 15. In nucleotides, the CDR3 is TGTGCCACCTACGGGGCGGGAGGGCCTATGGATGAGCAGTTCTTC. Amino acids: CATYGAGGPMDEQFF.

This clonotype was seen a few times. V usage is TRBV7-9 and J usage is TRBJ2-7; D is unclear. This CDR3 is built from 14 residues. V lost 3 bases and J 1 base, leaving 10 bases between the germline ends. The germline V gene encodes CDR1 SEHNR and CDR2 FQNEAQ (reference sequence). CDR3 DNA sequence: TGTGCCAGCAGCTTTGTGGACGGATCCTACGAGCAGTACTTC. It yields the protein CASSFVDGSYEQYF.